This TCR beta chain derives from a study of Graves' ophthalmopathy and Graves' hyperthyroidism. Study findings and constraints: In blood, most expanded thyroid clonotypes above 0.001 frequency were also detected.

Amplified TCR beta CDR3 regions were obtained using RNA transcripts as template. An opening RT-PCR round employed HTBI primers and preceded a second-round multiplex PCR. TCRdb analysed the multiplex PCR reads with MiXCR anew, one entry per CDR3 protein. Here the sample spans about 500,000 distinct CDR3 sequences, just under 40% being singletons. As to this clonotype: The antigen remains unidentified.

Germline CDR1 is SGHTA and CDR2 is FQGNSA. The CDR3 loop spans 14 amino acids. Researchers turned away patients with other autoimmune diseases, uncontrolled infections, pregnancy or lactation. Clinical symptoms and serum thyroxine were used for diagnosis; TRAb, thyroid ultrasound and orbital computed tomography were also relied on. This clonotype originated in an adult man with Graves' hyperthyroidism. The specimen was peripheral blood or thyroid tissue (not recorded which). The rearrangement links TRBV7-2 to TRBJ2-7; D call uncertain. With the DNA end fitting TRBJ2-1 better, the J assignment may be wrong. In nucleotides, the CDR3 is TGTGCCAGCAGCTTAAACCCCCCGGTCGACGAGCAGTTCTTC. It yields the protein CASSLNPPVDEQFF.